This T cell receptor beta chain appears in the sequencing data of a study of post-analysis software for immune sequencing data. Study information: Both relapsing-remitting and secondary progressive multiple sclerosis featured among the disease courses, as did progressive-relapsing multiple sclerosis. General observations from the study: Patients had higher frequencies than controls of roughly five TRBV segments, including TRBV5-6, TRBV5-1 and TRBV20-1. Pronounced co-clustering by F measure was evident among identically batched samples.

In its sample, this clonotype was seen a few times. What it binds is not known. TCR beta libraries were prepared from cDNA with unique molecular identifiers. It was from approximately 0.91 to 9.4 million T cells that 530,000 or so cDNA molecules came. TCRdb processed the PCR reads anew with MiXCR; each CDR3 protein has one entry. The profile covers 430,000 or so distinct CDR3 sequences, with over 30% appearing a single time and about 8% taken by the ten largest. The V segment lost 4 bases and the J segment 5 bases; nucleotides outside the gene matches: 7. Germline V gene data show CDR1 as SGHAT and CDR2 as FQDESV (reference sequence). This CDR3 is built from 15 residues.

The clonotype originates from a girl aged 2 to 10 with multiple sclerosis. The V gene is TRBV11-1, the J gene TRBJ2-3; 9 bases fit TRBD1. The material sequenced was blood. DNA for the CDR3: TGTGCCAGCAGCTCAGACAGGGGGTCTGAAGATACGCAGTATTTT. It encodes CASSSDRGSEDTQYF.